The sequence of this T cell receptor (beta chain) was determined in a study of blood T cell repertoires in COVID-19. About the research overall: The study drew acute and convalescent COVID-19 samples from the United States, Italy and Spain.

The table came from immunoSEQ multiplex PCR; TCRdb's copy has only in-frame clones and leaves some out. The sample includes about 240,000 clones, approximately 88% seen only once; the top ten take 2.5% to 3%. Those who participated ranged in age from about 18 to 89 years and resided in about two dozen US areas. Participants were placed into cohorts based on the clinical history they reported. The source of this sequence is a woman in her twenties or thirties with acute COVID-19. Material for sequencing was PBMCs or T cells enriched from blood (not recorded which).

This CDR3 reads CATSDPGQGVETQYF. For the CDR3, the DNA is TGTGCCACCAGTGATCCCGGACAGGGAGTGGAGACCCAGTACTTC. This chain joins TRBV24-1 and TRBJ2-5; 8 bases align to TRBD1. CDR1 is KGHDR, CDR2 SFDVKD, per germline. The trim removed 3 bases at V and 5 bases at J, leaving 7 bases unmatched. The CDR3 sequence is 15 residues long.